These 21 T cell receptor beta chains share one sample of origin, sequenced in a study of T cell responses to AZD1222 COVID-19 vaccine. Profiled with immunoSEQ multiplex PCR; TCRdb holds only in-frame clones, not every one. Of fewer than 110,000 clones in the sample, roughly nine tenths are singletons; the top ten hold 4.8%. This specimen consisted of peripheral blood, obtained 28 days after the second AZD1222 dose. The origin of the receptors is an adult who received the AZD1222 COVID-19 vaccine.

V is TRBV9 and J is TRBJ1-4; D is perhaps TRBD1 (6 bases). Trimming took off 4 bases at V and 2 bases at J, with 21 bases between the two ends. The CDR3 consists of 18 residues. Germline CDR1 SGDLS, CDR2 YYNGEE. CDR3 protein: CASSPGTSNPSTNEKLFF. CDR3 nucleotides: TGTGCCAGCAGCCCCGGGACATCTAACCCCTCGACTAATGAAAAACTGTTTTTT.

V and J are TRBV29-1 and TRBJ2-7, with TRBD1 identical over 8 bases. The germline gives CDR1 SQVTM, CDR2 ANQGSEA. Germline trimming cut 3 bases from V and 5 bases from J; bases unmatched to any gene: 9. The CDR3 is 14 amino acids. CDR3 sequence reads: CSVDGQGRRNEQYF. CDR3 nucleotides: TGCAGCGTTGACGGACAGGGAAGGCGTAACGAGCAGTACTTC.

The gene calls are TRBV3-1 (or the pseudogene TRBV3-2) and TRBJ2-2, with D perhaps matching TRBD1 (6 bases). This CDR3 region has 17 residues. The germline gives CDR1 LGHDT, CDR2 YNNKEL (reference sequence). The V and J ends lost 0 bases and 7 bases respectively, with 18 bases between them. CDR3 nucleotide sequence: TGTGCCAGCAGCCAAGATCAGGGGTGGTCTGTAATCGGGGAGCTGTTTTTT. Amino acids: CASSQDQGWSVIGELFF.

The rearrangement uses TRBV27 and TRBJ2-3, with TRBD2 matching over 7 bases. The CDR3 totals 12 residues. Germline trimming cut 6 bases from V and 6 bases from J; bases unmatched to any gene: 3. CDR1 is MNHEY, CDR2 SMNVEV, per germline (reference sequence). The CDR3 DNA follows: TGTGCCAGCAGGCGGGGGAGGGATACGCAGTATTTT. It encodes CASRRGRDTQYF.

This clone appeared a single time. The identical CDR3 is also encoded by other nucleotide sequences in the sample. The chain couples TRBV15 to TRBJ2-5; D call uncertain. The germline gives CDR1 LNHNV, CDR2 YYDKDF (reference sequence). Deletions cut 0 bases from V and 5 bases from J, with 7 bases between. The CDR3 extends over 13 amino acids. CDR3 bases: TGTGCCACCAGCAGAGATCGTGAGGAGACCCAGTACTTC. Translating it yields CATSRDREETQYF.

This chain links TRBV10-3 with TRBJ1-1; D remains unclear. Germline loops: CDR1 ENHRY, CDR2 SYGVKD. This CDR3 is built from 15 residues. Trimming cost V 0 bases and J 4 bases, with 12 bases left between them. In DNA, the CDR3 is TGTGCCATCAGTGAGTCTCCGCAGGCAGCCACTGAAGCTTTCTTT. Encoded protein: CAISESPQAATEAFF.

The rearrangement links TRBV5-6 to TRBJ2-7; 7 nucleotides align to TRBD2. Germline assignment: CDR1 SGHDT and CDR2 YYEEEE. CDR3 length: 14 amino acids. V was pared by 2 bases and J by 3 bases, with 5 bases of the junction left unmatched. The CDR3 is CASSFWSGGYEQYF. CDR3 DNA: TGTGCCAGCAGCTTTTGGTCGGGGGGCTACGAGCAGTACTTC.

As to this clone: One end of the junction is discordant with germline, which a read error may explain. The chain has TRBV14 and TRBJ1-2; a weak D match, TRBD1 (5 bases). In germline, CDR1 is SGHDN, CDR2 FVKESK. The CDR3 spans 12 residues. The CDR3 bases are TGTGCCAGCAGCCAAAAGGGGTATGGCTACGCCTTC. Encoded protein: CASSQKGYGYAF.

V gene TRBV7-6 combines with J gene TRBJ2-7, with TRBD2 identical over 7 bases. The CDR3 length is 15 residues. Germline V gene sequence: CDR1 SGHVS, CDR2 FNYEAQ. V shed 1 base, J shed 0 bases, and the junction held 3 bases outside the gene matches. CDR3 sequence (DNA): TGTGCCAGCAGCTTAGTGGGCGGGAGCTCCTACGAGCAGTACTTC. Translating gives CASSLVGGSSYEQYF.

The chain carries TRBV11-3 and TRBJ2-7; the D gene is possibly TRBD1 (6 bases). CDR3 length: 14 residues. Trimming pared 5 bases from V and 4 bases from J, leaving 15 bases between. Germline CDR1 and CDR2: SGHNT and YENEEA. In DNA, the CDR3 is TGTGCCAGCAGCGCTCACCCAGGGGATTACGAGCAGTACTTC. It encodes CASSAHPGDYEQYF.

DNA of the CDR3: TGTGCCAGCAGCTCAGACTACGGGGAGCTGTTTTTT. Its protein is CASSSDYGELFF. This rearrangement joins TRBV11-3 to TRBJ2-2; D possibly corresponds to TRBD2 (5 bases). CDR3 size: 12 residues. Deletions cut 4 bases from V and 7 bases from J, with 7 bases between. Germline V gene sequence: CDR1 SGHNT, CDR2 YENEEA.

The table lists this clone with a count of one. The chain couples TRBV12-3 or TRBV12-4 to TRBJ1-2; 7 positions match TRBD1. V dropped 5 bases and J dropped 2; count of bases not matched to a gene: 2. CDR3 size: 13 residues. The CDR3 region is CASSQGGNYGYTF. CDR3 in DNA: TGTGCCAGCAGTCAAGGGGGCAACTATGGCTACACCTTC.

The J gene is TRBJ2-7, the V gene TRBV7-9; 7 positions match TRBD1. Germline CDR1 and CDR2: SEHNR and FQNEAQ (reference sequence). V was pared by 5 bases and J by 1 base, with 2 bases of the junction left unmatched. CDR3 length: 13 residues. The CDR3 DNA reads as TGTGCCAGCAGCCGGACAGGTTCCTACGAGCAGTACTTC. Its protein product is CASSRTGSYEQYF.

This chain joins TRBV5-8 and TRBJ2-5; TRBD1 might be the D (6 bases). Trimming removed 0 bases from V and 3 bases from J, with 12 bases in between. Germline lookup yields CDR1 SGHTS and CDR2 YDEGEE. There are 15 residues in the CDR3. The CDR3 sequence is CASSLGQGNKETQYF. The CDR3 region has the DNA TGTGCCAGCAGCTTGGGGCAGGGGAATAAAGAGACCCAGTACTTC.

The V call is TRBV19, the J call TRBJ1-3; D is unresolved. Germline lookup yields CDR1 LNHDA and CDR2 SQIVND (reference sequence). The CDR3 extends over 13 amino acids. V was cut by 5 bases and J by 9 bases, with 14 bases left in between. The CDR3 here is CASSRDLVGTIYF. CDR3 coding DNA: TGTGCCAGTAGTCGCGACCTCGTCGGCACCATATATTTT.

J is TRBJ2-4 and V is TRBV7-2, with D unclear. Germline V lookup: CDR1 SGHTA, CDR2 FQGNSA. The CDR3 is made up of 15 amino acids. The V gene lost 3 bases and the J gene lost 7 bases, with 16 bases spanning the gap. The DNA for the CDR3 is TGTGCCAGCAGCTTTCCCCCGAATACGAGGAACATTCAGTACTTC. This translates into CASSFPPNTRNIQYF.

The CDR3 DNA is TGTGCCAGCAGCCAAGGTTATGGGACGGGGGCTGGAAACACCATATATTTT. It yields the protein CASSQGYGTGAGNTIYF. The chain couples TRBV3-1 (or the pseudogene TRBV3-2) to TRBJ1-3, with a tentative D call TRBD1 (5 bases). This CDR3 contains 17 residues. Germline V gives CDR1 LGHDT, CDR2 YNNKEL (reference sequence). Trimming stripped 1 base from V and 2 bases from J, with 15 bases between.

The V call is TRBV5-1, the J call TRBJ2-5, with no clear D. Trimming took 0 bases from V and 4 from J, leaving 13 bases between them. Germline V gene data show CDR1 as SGHRS and CDR2 as YFSETQ. The CDR3 spans 15 residues. CDR3 DNA: TGCGCCAGCAGCTTGGCGGACCCCTCAACAGAGACCCAGTACTTC. Translated, it gives CASSLADPSTETQYF.

The genes are TRBV6-4 and TRBJ2-2; TRBD1 might be the D (5 bases). The CDR3 runs 16 residues. V gave up 0 bases and J gave up 0 bases, with 8 bases separating them. Germline-derived CDR1 and CDR2 are MRHNA and SNTAGT. In DNA form, the CDR3 reads TGTGCCAGCAGTGACTCAGGGGCAACGAACACCGGGGAGCTGTTTTTT. This codes for CASSDSGATNTGELFF.

The chain recombines TRBV30 with TRBJ2-1; TRBD2 is a possible D gene (6 bases). This CDR3 has 17 amino acids. With 2 bases removed from V and 8 bases from J, the gap between germline ends came to 25 bases. CDR1 GTSNPN and CDR2 SVGIG come from the germline V gene (reference sequence). CDR3 in amino acids: CAWSPFEPGLPSHEQFF. DNA of the CDR3: TGTGCCTGGAGTCCCTTTGAGCCAGGACTACCTTCCCATGAGCAGTTCTTC. Variable domain in full (rest from reference TRBV30 and TRBJ2-1): SQTIHQWPATLVQPVGSPLSLECTVEGTSNPNLYWYRQAAGRGLQLLFYSVGIGQISSEVPQNLSASRPQDRQFILSSKKLLLSDSGFYLCAWSPFEPGLPSHEQFFGPGTRLTVL.

The chain recombines TRBV15 with TRBJ1-1; maybe TRBD1 (5 bases). CDR3 length: 15 residues. Germline CDR1 LNHNV, CDR2 YYDKDF (reference sequence). Trimming pared 1 base from V and 1 base from J, leaving 10 bases between. Written as DNA, the CDR3 is TGTGCCACCAGCAGAGTAGGGGCGGAGAACACTGAAGCTTTCTTT. Residues: CATSRVGAENTEAFF.